The clone carrying this T cell receptor (beta chain) has more than one count but fewer than ten. What it binds is unknown. This record belongs to a study of T cells after yellow fever vaccination. Study results and limitations: Detected again after the booster were most primary-vaccination clones, at roughly 95% CD4 and approximately 87% CD8.

Germline CDR1 is ENHRY and CDR2 is SYGVKD. V was clipped by 10 bases and J by 3 bases; unmatched bases: 7. The CDR3 length is 14 residues. Template switching by 5'RACE produced TCR cDNA, adding a universal primer site and UMIs. TCRdb independently ran MiXCR on the 5' RACE reads; one entry per CDR3 protein. The top ten hold roughly 25% of the sample, which has hundreds of thousands of distinct CDR3 sequences, over 3.5% seen once. The specimen was PBMCs, collected 5 days after the yellow fever booster vaccination. This TCR was recovered from a man between 18 and 29 years old who received the YFV17D yellow fever vaccine. This chain joins TRBV10-3 and TRBJ2-3; 10 bases agree with TRBD2. CDR3 DNA: TGTGCCAGCGCCCCAGCGGGGGGGACAGATACGCAGTATTTT. Encoded protein: CASAPAGGTDTQYF.